The clone carrying this TCR beta chain was seen many times. With V trimmed by 3 bases and J by 4 bases, 5 bases remained unmatched. CDR3 length: 14 residues. CDR1 is MDHEN and CDR2 is SYDVKM in the germline V gene. This sample is part of a study of molecular identifiers for immune sequencing clone quantification. Via MiXCR, TCRdb re-called the PCR reads, giving one row per CDR3 protein. The sample holds under 100,000 distinct CDR3 sequences; nearly 25% are singletons and the top ten take 0.78%. The chain has TRBV28 and TRBJ1-1, with 7 bases aligning to TRBD1. This TCR was sampled from a human donor in good health. Some libraries in this study had Jurkat cell RNA spiked in. The source material was naive CD8+ T cells from blood, with Jurkat cell RNA spiked in. Indicated subset: FACS-sorted CD8+CD4-CCR7+CD45RA+ naive T cells. In nucleotides, the CDR3 is TGTGCCAGCAGTTTCGACAGGGTATCCACTGAAGCTTTCTTT. This codes for CASSFDRVSTEAFF.